Below, one T cell receptor (beta chain) is given with its context. These data are taken from a study of blood T cell repertoires in COVID-19. As for the study in general: Samples came from the United States, Italy and Spain, spanning acute and convalescent COVID-19. The cDNA or gDNA used as material had been derived from T cells, B-cell-depleted T cells, or PBMCs.

Per the original data handling: Reference gene primer amplification gave nucleated cell count estimates. Generated by immunoSEQ multiplex PCR, the TCRdb table keeps only in-frame clones and is missing some. From that table come the V and J calls and clone size; the DNA was used to work out D and trimming. Among over 200,000 clones, about nine tenths were seen once, and the ten largest hold 2.2%. V trimming: 2 bases; J trimming: 4 bases; junction bases outside the gene matches: 6. From germline, CDR1 is SGDLS and CDR2 YYNGEE. The CDR3 is 15 residues long. The V call is TRBV9, the J call TRBJ1-5; 7 bases align to TRBD1. The sequenced material came from peripheral blood. The TCR sequence derives from a man between 25 and 39 years old who had recovered from COVID-19. The DNA for the CDR3 is TGTGCCAGCAGCGTGAGACAGGGAGTTAATCAGCCCCAGCATTTT. Translating gives CASSVRQGVNQPQHF. Supplemented by reference TRBV9 and TRBJ1-5, the full variable domain reads DSGVTQTPKHLITATGQRVTLRCSPRSGDLSVYWYQQSLDQGLQFLIQYYNGEERAKGNILERFSAQQFPDLHSELNLSSLELGDSALYFCASSVRQGVNQPQHFGDGTRLSIL.